This TCR beta chain was recovered during a study of blood T cell repertoires in COVID-19. Repertoires were generated with immunoSEQ multiplex PCR, while TCRdb's copy carries only in-frame clones and drops some. This table holds roughly 40,000 clones, over 80% found once. This clone was recorded only once. The V gene's germline CDR1 is SEHNR and CDR2 FQNEAQ (reference sequence). The CDR3 is 15 residues long. J was trimmed by 5 bases and V by 5 bases; bases with no gene match: 8. The TCR sequence derives from a woman aged 40 to 50 with acute or convalescent COVID-19. The J gene is TRBJ1-1, the V gene TRBV7-9, with 10 bases fitting TRBD1. The sequencing sample was made of peripheral blood. The CDR3 here is CASSTPDRGRTEAFF. CDR3 DNA: TGTGCCAGCAGCACACCGGACAGGGGGAGAACTGAAGCTTTCTTT. The full variable domain, in which reference TRBV7-9 and TRBJ1-1 provide the parts outside the CDR3, is DTGVSQNPRHKITKRGQNVTFRCDPISEHNRLYWYRQTLGQGPEFLTYFQNEAQLEKSRLLSDRFSAERPKGSFSTLEIQRTEQGDSAMYLCASSTPDRGRTEAFFGQGTRLTVV.